This T cell receptor beta chain stems from a study of T-cell reconstitution after alpha-beta-depleted transplantation in children. Study outcomes and limitations: In some patients, recipient T cells and intrathymic progenitors surviving conditioning explained high day-60 diversity. Newly generated T cells supplied most T-cell counts and diversity one year post-transplant.

Unique molecular identifiers tagged the TCRbeta library. TCRdb passed the PCR reads through MiXCR, listing each CDR3 protein once. This sample carries around 960,000 distinct CDR3 sequences, about 29% of them seen once, and the ten largest clones take roughly 27%. The CDR3 length is 14 residues. CDR1 and CDR2 from the germline V gene are SGHRS and YFSETQ. Trimming took 3 bases from V and 5 from J, leaving 14 bases between them. This clonotype showed up just a few times. Its antigen is not identified. The receptor comes from a boy under three years old who had a stem cell transplant for SCID, so the T cells may come from the graft donor. The chain combines TRBV5-1 with TRBJ2-5; tentatively, D is TRBD2 (5 bases). This material consisted of PBMCs, mostly from graft donor cells, taken 360 days after TCRalphabeta/CD19-depleted stem cell transplant. CDR3 in DNA: TGCGCCAGCAGCTCACGGACTGATTCGGAGACCCAGTACTTC. Translated, it gives CASSSRTDSETQYF.